Listed below are T cell receptor beta chains from one sample, sequenced in a study of CD8 T cells in Susac syndrome. TCRdb itself ran the immunoSEQ multiplex PCR reads through MiXCR, one entry per CDR3 protein. The repertoire includes more than 150,000 distinct CDR3 sequences, around 90% of them detected once, and around 0.08% sits in the top ten. Sequenced sample: CD4+ T cells from PBMCs. These receptor sequences come from a human donor in good health. The CDR3 runs from the conserved cysteine through the conserved F or W. D genes are given only for firm matches. Where a row states a size, it is once, few, many or the class of an expanded clone; other rows omit it.

cdr3_nt: TGCGCCAGCAGCCAGGGGGCAGCGATTCTAAGCGAGCAGTACTTC
cdr3_aa: CASSQGAAILSEQYF
d_call: TRBD1
j_call: TRBJ2-7
clone_size: NA
v_call: TRBV5-1

cdr3_nt: TGTGCCAGCAGCTCCCGTGTGTCTAGCGGAACTAGCACAGATACGCAGTATTTT
cdr3_aa: CASSSRVSSGTSTDTQYF
d_call: TRBD2
j_call: TRBJ2-3
clone_size: NA
v_call: TRBV7-9

cdr3_nt: TGCAGCGTTGAAGCGGGACCGGGAACCCAGTACTTC
cdr3_aa: CSVEAGPGTQYF
d_call: NA
j_call: TRBJ2-5
clone_size: NA
v_call: TRBV29-1

cdr3_nt: TGTGCCAGCAGTGACACCGGGAACTATGGCTACACCTTC
cdr3_aa: CASSDTGNYGYTF
d_call: NA
j_call: TRBJ1-2
clone_size: NA
v_call: TRBV6-4

cdr3_nt: TGTGCCAGCAGGTACGACATGTGGAACACTGAAGCTTTCTTT
cdr3_aa: CASRYDMWNTEAFF
d_call: NA
j_call: TRBJ1-1
clone_size: NA
v_call: TRBV6-5

cdr3_nt: TGCGCCAGCAGCCAAGAGAGAAACAGGGGGGTCTATGGCTACACCTTC
cdr3_aa: CASSQERNRGVYGYTF
d_call: TRBD1
j_call: TRBJ1-2
clone_size: once
v_call: TRBV4-3

cdr3_nt: TGCGCCAGCAGTGCTTACCCGGGACAGGTGGGGACCCTCCACTTT
cdr3_aa: CASSAYPGQVGTLHF
d_call: TRBD1
j_call: TRBJ1-6
clone_size: NA
v_call: TRBV10-1

cdr3_nt: TGTGCCAGCAGCTTAGACTCTGCCACACCCACAGATACGCAGTATTTT
cdr3_aa: CASSLDSATPTDTQYF
d_call: NA
j_call: TRBJ2-3
clone_size: NA
v_call: TRBV7-2

cdr3_nt: TGTGCCAGCAGTCCAATTTCGGGGGGGAACACTGAAGCTTTCTTT
cdr3_aa: CASSPISGGNTEAFF
d_call: NA
j_call: TRBJ1-1
clone_size: NA
v_call: TRBV12-3/TRBV12-4

cdr3_nt: TGTGCCAGCAGTGAAGCTAAGTGGCCCGCGCTCCTCGAGCAGTACTTC
cdr3_aa: CASSEAKWPALLEQYF
d_call: NA
j_call: TRBJ2-7
clone_size: NA
v_call: TRBV25-1

cdr3_nt: TGCAGTGCGGTACGGGGGAATCAGCCCCAGCATTTT
cdr3_aa: CSAVRGNQPQHF
d_call: NA
j_call: TRBJ1-5
clone_size: NA
v_call: TRBV20-1

cdr3_nt: TGTGCCAGCAGCCAAGATTCGCGGGAAAAACTGTTTTTT
cdr3_aa: CASSQDSREKLFF
d_call: NA
j_call: TRBJ1-4
clone_size: NA
v_call: TRBV3-1

cdr3_nt: TGCGCCAGCAGCTTGGGTAGGTATGAGCAGTTCTTC
cdr3_aa: CASSLGRYEQFF
d_call: NA
j_call: TRBJ2-1
clone_size: NA
v_call: TRBV5-1

cdr3_nt: TGCAGCGTTGAAGACCAGGGGTTGAGTGGCTACACCTTC
cdr3_aa: CSVEDQGLSGYTF
d_call: NA
j_call: TRBJ1-2
clone_size: NA
v_call: TRBV29-1

cdr3_nt: TGTGCCAGCAGCTCCCCGGCCGCAGACAATGAGCAGTTCTTC
cdr3_aa: CASSSPAADNEQFF
d_call: NA
j_call: TRBJ2-1
clone_size: NA
v_call: TRBV7-9

cdr3_nt: TGTGCCAGCAACCACGACGATTCCCTCAGTGGCTACACCTTC
cdr3_aa: CASNHDDSLSGYTF
d_call: NA
j_call: TRBJ1-2
clone_size: NA
v_call: TRBV5-6

cdr3_nt: TGTGCCAGCAGCTTATACCGACTAGCGGGGGAGCAGTACTTC
cdr3_aa: CASSLYRLAGEQYF
d_call: TRBD2
j_call: TRBJ2-7
clone_size: NA
v_call: TRBV7-2

cdr3_nt: TGTGCCAGCAGCCCGGTTGATCATGTTGCTGGCTACACCTTC
cdr3_aa: CASSPVDHVAGYTF
d_call: NA
j_call: TRBJ1-2
clone_size: NA
v_call: TRBV3-1

cdr3_nt: TGTGCCTGGAGTCCCGAGAGCGGAGGCAATCAGCCCCAGCATTTT
cdr3_aa: CAWSPESGGNQPQHF
d_call: NA
j_call: TRBJ1-5
clone_size: NA
v_call: TRBV30

cdr3_nt: TGTGCCAGCAGCCCAAGTACCATGAACACTGAAGCTTTCTTT
cdr3_aa: CASSPSTMNTEAFF
d_call: NA
j_call: TRBJ1-1
clone_size: NA
v_call: TRBV7-9

cdr3_nt: TGCAGTGCTTGGGCAGCGGGAGAAGAGACCCAGTACTTC
cdr3_aa: CSAWAAGEETQYF
d_call: TRBD2
j_call: TRBJ2-5
clone_size: NA
v_call: TRBV20-1

cdr3_nt: TGCAGTGCTACCATGGGGGACAGGGACGGAGAAGCTTTCTTT
cdr3_aa: CSATMGDRDGEAFF
d_call: TRBD1
j_call: TRBJ1-1
clone_size: NA
v_call: TRBV20-1

cdr3_nt: TGTGCCAGCACTACTCTCCGGGATTACTACAATGAGCAGTTCTTC
cdr3_aa: CASTTLRDYYNEQFF
d_call: NA
j_call: TRBJ2-1
clone_size: NA
v_call: TRBV27

cdr3_nt: TGCAGCGTTGAAATTGGGACAGGGCGAGGAGCTTTCTTT
cdr3_aa: CSVEIGTGRGAFF
d_call: TRBD1
j_call: TRBJ1-1
clone_size: NA
v_call: TRBV29-1

cdr3_nt: TGCAGTGCTAGAGTTGTGGCCTACGAGCAGTACTTC
cdr3_aa: CSARVVAYEQYF
d_call: NA
j_call: TRBJ2-7
clone_size: NA
v_call: TRBV20-1

cdr3_nt: TGCAGTGCTAGAGTTGCGGCTAGCACAGATACGCAGTATTTT
cdr3_aa: CSARVAASTDTQYF
d_call: NA
j_call: TRBJ2-3
clone_size: NA
v_call: TRBV20-1

cdr3_nt: TGCAGTGCTAGAGTCATGGGAGGTGGCATTCAGCCCCAGCATTTT
cdr3_aa: CSARVMGGGIQPQHF
d_call: NA
j_call: TRBJ1-5
clone_size: NA
v_call: TRBV20-1

cdr3_nt: TGCAGCGTTGAGGGATCCACTGAAGCTTTCTTT
cdr3_aa: CSVEGSTEAFF
d_call: NA
j_call: TRBJ1-1
clone_size: NA
v_call: TRBV29-1

cdr3_nt: TGTGCCAGCAGTTACTCGAAGGGTAGCAAGGGACACGAGCAGTACTTC
cdr3_aa: CASSYSKGSKGHEQYF
d_call: NA
j_call: TRBJ2-7
clone_size: NA
v_call: TRBV6-5

cdr3_nt: TGTGCCAGCAGGCCTCCTAGCGGGCTGGCAGGGGAGACCCAGTACTTC
cdr3_aa: CASRPPSGLAGETQYF
d_call: TRBD2
j_call: TRBJ2-5
clone_size: NA
v_call: TRBV3-1

cdr3_nt: TGTGCCAGCAGCGGTAGCGGGATTAGGAATGAGCAGTTCTTC
cdr3_aa: CASSGSGIRNEQFF
d_call: TRBD2
j_call: TRBJ2-1
clone_size: NA
v_call: TRBV7-2

cdr3_nt: TGTGCCAGCAGCTTACAGAGAAACTATGGCTACACCTTC
cdr3_aa: CASSLQRNYGYTF
d_call: NA
j_call: TRBJ1-2
clone_size: NA
v_call: TRBV2

cdr3_nt: TGTGCCAGCTCACCATTTGACAGTAAGAATTCACCCCTCCACTTT
cdr3_aa: CASSPFDSKNSPLHF
d_call: NA
j_call: TRBJ1-6
clone_size: NA
v_call: TRBV18

cdr3_nt: TGTGCCAGCAGTTTGTGGGGACTAGCGGAATCCACCGGGGAGCTGTTTTTT
cdr3_aa: CASSLWGLAESTGELFF
d_call: TRBD2
j_call: TRBJ2-2
clone_size: once
v_call: TRBV28

cdr3_nt: TGCGCCAGCAGCTTTACAGGGCCAAGTGGATATGGCTACACCTTC
cdr3_aa: CASSFTGPSGYGYTF
d_call: NA
j_call: TRBJ1-2
clone_size: NA
v_call: TRBV5-1

cdr3_nt: TGTGCCAGCAGCCTACAGGGGTCCACGCAAGAGACCCAGTACTTC
cdr3_aa: CASSLQGSTQETQYF
d_call: TRBD1
j_call: TRBJ2-5
clone_size: NA
v_call: TRBV7-9

cdr3_nt: TGCAGCGTCAGCGTAGGGGGTGAGCAGTTCTTC
cdr3_aa: CSVSVGGEQFF
d_call: NA
j_call: TRBJ2-1
clone_size: NA
v_call: TRBV29-1

cdr3_nt: TGTGCCAGTAGTCTTCTTAGCGGGAGTCCCTACGAGCAGTACTTC
cdr3_aa: CASSLLSGSPYEQYF
d_call: TRBD2
j_call: TRBJ2-7
clone_size: NA
v_call: TRBV19

cdr3_nt: TGTGCCAGCAGCCAGCGACAGGGGGTCTCCTACGAGCAGTACTTC
cdr3_aa: CASSQRQGVSYEQYF
d_call: TRBD1
j_call: TRBJ2-7
clone_size: NA
v_call: TRBV7-9

cdr3_nt: TGTGCCACCAGCAACCTCCTGACCGGGAACTATGGCTACACCTTC
cdr3_aa: CATSNLLTGNYGYTF
d_call: NA
j_call: TRBJ1-2
clone_size: NA
v_call: TRBV15

cdr3_nt: TGTGCCAGCAGCAAAACAGGGGGCAATCAGCCCCAGCATTTT
cdr3_aa: CASSKTGGNQPQHF
d_call: TRBD1
j_call: TRBJ1-5
clone_size: NA
v_call: TRBV6-2/TRBV6-3

cdr3_nt: TGCAGTGCTGATAGCCATGGGGATCAGCCCCAGCATTTT
cdr3_aa: CSADSHGDQPQHF
d_call: NA
j_call: TRBJ1-5
clone_size: NA
v_call: TRBV20-1

cdr3_nt: TGTGCCACCAGTGAGCCATTGGGGGGGAAACGCACAGATACGCAGTATTTT
cdr3_aa: CATSEPLGGKRTDTQYF
d_call: TRBD2
j_call: TRBJ2-3
clone_size: NA
v_call: TRBV24-1

cdr3_nt: TGTGCCAGCAGTAGAAACAGGGGGGAGACCAAAAACATTCAGTACTTC
cdr3_aa: CASSRNRGETKNIQYF
d_call: TRBD1
j_call: TRBJ2-4
clone_size: NA
v_call: TRBV6-1

cdr3_nt: TGTGCCAGCAGCCTCAGCGGGATGGCCGGAAACACCATATATTTT
cdr3_aa: CASSLSGMAGNTIYF
d_call: NA
j_call: TRBJ1-3
clone_size: NA
v_call: TRBV7-9

cdr3_nt: TGTGCCAGCAAAGCAGGGCTGAACACTGAAGCTTTCTTT
cdr3_aa: CASKAGLNTEAFF
d_call: NA
j_call: TRBJ1-1
clone_size: NA
v_call: TRBV7-8

cdr3_nt: TGTGCCAGCAGCTTAGCAGAAGGGGGTGGGTACGAGCAGTACTTC
cdr3_aa: CASSLAEGGGYEQYF
d_call: NA
j_call: TRBJ2-7
clone_size: NA
v_call: TRBV7-2

cdr3_nt: TGTGCCAGCAGCCAAGGGCTGCGGGCCTCTGGGGCCAACGTCCTGACTTTC
cdr3_aa: CASSQGLRASGANVLTF
d_call: NA
j_call: TRBJ2-6
clone_size: NA
v_call: TRBV4-2

cdr3_nt: TGTGCCAGCAGCGCCTCAGGAGGTGGCAGGGGGCTTGCTGAAGCTTTCTTT
cdr3_aa: CASSASGGGRGLAEAFF
d_call: TRBD1
j_call: TRBJ1-1
clone_size: once
v_call: TRBV9

cdr3_nt: TGTGCCAGCAGCACAACACCCTCAGCGGGGGGGCTCGAGCAGTACTTC
cdr3_aa: CASSTTPSAGGLEQYF
d_call: TRBD2
j_call: TRBJ2-7
clone_size: NA
v_call: TRBV7-2

cdr3_nt: TGTGCCAGCACCCCAAGGGGCCTAGATACGCAGTATTTT
cdr3_aa: CASTPRGLDTQYF
d_call: NA
j_call: TRBJ2-3
clone_size: NA
v_call: TRBV7-9

cdr3_nt: TGTGCCAGTAGTATTAGGCCCACAGGTACGCCGCGGAACTATGGCTACACCTTC
cdr3_aa: CASSIRPTGTPRNYGYTF
d_call: NA
j_call: TRBJ1-2
clone_size: NA
v_call: TRBV19

cdr3_nt: TGTGCCAGCAGTTTTCGGGGTTTCATCGAGCAGTTCTTC
cdr3_aa: CASSFRGFIEQFF
d_call: NA
j_call: TRBJ2-1
clone_size: NA
v_call: TRBV12-3/TRBV12-4

cdr3_nt: TGTGCCTGGGGCCGGGGGGGCTACACCTTC
cdr3_aa: CAWGRGGYTF
d_call: NA
j_call: TRBJ1-2
clone_size: NA
v_call: TRBV30